The 30 T cell receptor beta chains reported below all come from one sample, sequenced in a study of CD8+CD57+ T cells in acquired aplastic anemia. Profiling of TCR beta VDJ combinations and CDR3 sequences used genomic DNA as template. MiXCR was run by TCRdb on the reads, yielding one entry per CDR3 protein. The sample lists some 200,000 distinct CDR3 sequences, roughly 33% occurring once. Sequencing was carried out using sorted CD4+, CD8+, or CD8+CD57+ T cells (not recorded which) from PBMCs. Source of these receptors: a human donor in good health, serving as a control.

This clonotype was counted many times. V and J are TRBV20-1 and TRBJ2-3; 7 bases fit TRBD1. The V gene's germline CDR1 is DFQATT and CDR2 SNEGSKA (reference sequence). J was trimmed by 5 bases and V by 8 bases; bases with no gene match: 10. CDR3 length: 13 residues. CDR3 amino acids: CSSGDSRRDTQYF. The CDR3 bases are TGCAGTTCCGGGGACAGCCGGAGAGATACGCAGTATTTT.

This clonotype was counted ten times or more. The chain employs TRBV15 and TRBJ2-7; 9 bases are shared with TRBD1. The CDR3 length is 15 residues. From germline, CDR1 is LNHNV and CDR2 YYDKDF (reference sequence). Unmatched junction bases numbered 7, after V lost 1 base and J lost 6 bases. The CDR3 reads CATSRVNRGQGEQYF. CDR3 nucleotides: TGTGCCACCAGCAGAGTCAACAGGGGGCAGGGCGAGCAGTACTTC.

This clonotype was counted once. The chain combines TRBV2 with TRBJ2-1; D unclear. The length of the CDR3 is 12 residues. Germline V CDR1 and CDR2: SNHLY, FYNNEI. Trimming removed 4 bases at V and 8 bases at J, with 9 bases between. CDR3 in amino acids: CASSGEGDEQFF. For the CDR3, the DNA is TGTGCCAGCAGTGGGGAAGGCGATGAGCAGTTCTTC.

This clonotype has only a few counts. The V call is TRBV29-1, the J call TRBJ1-1; D possibly corresponds to TRBD1 (5 bases). The CDR3 consists of 12 residues. The V and J ends lost 3 bases and 8 bases respectively, with 13 bases between them. Germline CDR1 reads SQVTM; CDR2 reads ANQGSEA. CDR3 sequence: CSVEVGHGEAFF. The CDR3 DNA reads TGCAGCGTTGAGGTGGGGCACGGCGAAGCTTTCTTT.

This clonotype was recorded at least ten times. V is TRBV2 and J is TRBJ1-5, with D perhaps matching TRBD1 (6 bases). The ends were cut back, 8 bases at V and 7 bases at J, with 15 bases in the middle. Germline V gene lookup returns CDR1 SNHLY and CDR2 FYNNEI. This CDR3 has 13 amino acids. CDR3 bases: TGTGCCAGCCAACCCGAAGGGGGGCAGCCCCAGCATTTT. Protein sequence: CASQPEGGQPQHF.

The chain has TRBV3-1 and TRBJ1-2, with 11 bases lining up with TRBD1. From germline, CDR1 is LGHDT and CDR2 YNNKEL (reference sequence). This CDR3 is built from 15 residues. V lost 4 bases and J lost 3; bases outside the gene matches: 4. The CDR3 nucleotides are TGTGCCAGCAGCCTAGGGACAGGGGGGGACTATGGCTACACCTTC. This encodes CASSLGTGGDYGYTF.

The chain's CDR3 is CASSEGQGNQQYF. CDR3 DNA sequence: TGCGCCAGCAGTGAAGGACAGGGGAATCAACAGTACTTC. The chain has TRBV10-1 and TRBJ2-7, with 9 bases matching TRBD1. From germline, CDR1 is WNHNN and CDR2 SYGVQD (reference sequence). CDR3 length equals 13 residues. Trimming at V came to 3 bases and at J to 10 bases, leaving 7 bases not matched to a gene.

Details on this clonotype: One end of the junction does not line up with germline, which may come from a read error. V and J are TRBV10-1 and TRBJ1-2; 10 nucleotides line up with TRBD1. The CDR3 spans 14 residues. The germline CDR1 and CDR2 sequences are WNHNN and SYGVQD (reference sequence). CDR3 sequence (DNA): TGTGCCAGCACCAAGGGACAGGGGACCCTTGGCTACACCTTC. Translation gives CASTKGQGTLGYTF.

The rearrangement joins TRBV2 to TRBJ2-7, with a possible D match to TRBD2 (7 bases). Looked up from germline, CDR1 is SNHLY and CDR2 is FYNNEI. V lost 6 bases to trimming and J lost 2 bases, with 20 bases between them. CDR3 size: 16 residues. In nucleotides, the CDR3 is TGTGCCAGCAGACTCGGGCGGGGGCTCCCGGCCTACGAGCAGTACTTC. It specifies CASRLGRGLPAYEQYF. Variable domain in full (rest from reference TRBV2 and TRBJ2-7): EPEVTQTPSHQVTQMGQEVILRCVPISNHLYFYWYRQILGQKVEFLVSFYNNEISEKSEIFDDQFSVERPDGSNFTLKIRSTKLEDSAMYFCASRLGRGLPAYEQYFGPGTRLTVT.

Concerning this clonotype: Its ends do not fully match the called genes, so a read error is possible. The chain links TRBV24-1 to TRBJ2-3; tentatively, D is TRBD1 or TRBD2 (5 bases each). The CDR3 spans 16 residues. Germline V CDR1 and CDR2: KGHDR, SFDVKD. The CDR3 DNA follows: TGTGCCGCCAGTGATCCGGGGCAGGGTATTACAGATACGCAGTATTTT. Protein product: CAASDPGQGITDTQYF.

The table lists this clonotype with many counts. The chain joins TRBV5-1 to TRBJ2-7, with a possible D match to TRBD1 (5 bases). The CDR3 has 15 amino acids. Trimming shortened V by 0 bases and J by 4 bases, and 14 bases separated the two germline ends. In germline, CDR1 is SGHRS, CDR2 YFSETQ. In DNA form, the CDR3 reads TGCGCCAGCAGCTTGGAAGGTTCCCGACAGTACGAGCAGTACTTC. It specifies CASSLEGSRQYEQYF.

The gene calls are TRBV28 and TRBJ1-4, with D possibly matching TRBD1 (6 bases). The germline gives CDR1 MDHEN, CDR2 SYDVKM. The CDR3 consists of 15 residues. Trimming took 6 bases from V and 7 from J, leaving 18 bases between them. The CDR3 loop reads CASRPKQGYGEKLFF. CDR3 nucleotides: TGTGCCAGCAGACCAAAACAGGGTTATGGTGAAAAACTGTTTTTT.

The V and J genes are TRBV12-3 or TRBV12-4 and TRBJ2-7, with 9 bases lining up with TRBD1. V shed 6 bases and J 2 bases; nucleotides not matched to a gene: 8. The CDR3 extends over 15 amino acids. The CDR3 here is CASSDPGTGTYEQYF. In nucleotides, the CDR3 is TGTGCCAGCAGCGATCCCGGGACAGGGACCTACGAGCAGTACTTC.

About this clonotype: This sequence may be a read error, since a much larger clone differs from it by one base. J is TRBJ1-1 and V is TRBV7-6; 10 nucleotides match TRBD1. This CDR3 is 14 amino acids long. V shed 5 bases and J 5 bases; nucleotides not matched to a gene: 5. Per germline, CDR1 SGHVS and CDR2 FNYEAQ. The CDR3 is CASSLRDRGTEAFF. The CDR3 DNA sequence: TGTGCCAGCAGCCTAAGGGACAGGGGAACTGAAGCTTTCTTT.

Comment on this clonotype: A read error may be the cause here, since a much bigger clone is one base away. This rearrangement joins TRBV5-1 to TRBJ2-7; 9 bases map to TRBD2. The V and J ends lost 1 base and 2 bases, in that order; junction bases with no gene match: 13. Per germline, CDR1 SGHRS and CDR2 YFSETQ. CDR3 size: 18 residues. The CDR3 spells CASSLWLAGSSEPYEQYF. CDR3 DNA sequence: TGCGCCAGCAGCTTGTGGCTAGCGGGGAGCTCGGAACCCTACGAGCAGTACTTC.

This clonotype was picked up many times. This chain joins TRBV11-1 and TRBJ2-7, with D perhaps TRBD1 (6 bases). The ends were cut back, 4 bases at V and 6 bases at J, with 16 bases in the middle. The CDR3 has 14 residues. Germline assignment: CDR1 SGHAT and CDR2 FQDESV (reference sequence). For the CDR3, the DNA is TGTGCCAGCAGCTCGCAACCGGGACAATCCGAGCAGTACTTC. Translated, it gives CASSSQPGQSEQYF.

This clonotype was observed many times. The gene calls are TRBV7-9 and TRBJ1-2; D uncertain. Trimming left V 4 bases short and J 6 bases short, with 24 bases between. This CDR3 is built from 17 residues. From germline, CDR1 is SEHNR and CDR2 FQNEAQ (reference sequence). CDR3 DNA: TGTGCCAGCAGCTCGCCAGTCGGGGTATGGGATCTCGATGGCTACACCTTC. Translated, it gives CASSSPVGVWDLDGYTF. Full variable domain (outside the CDR3, taken from reference TRBV7-9 and TRBJ1-2): DTGVSQNPRHKITKRGQNVTFRCDPISEHNRLYWYRQTLGQGPEFLTYFQNEAQLEKSRLLSDRFSAERPKGSFSTLEIQRTEQGDSAMYLCASSSPVGVWDLDGYTFGSGTRLTVV.

For the CDR3, the DNA is TGTGCCAGCAGCTTTGGTAGCGGGACTGAGGGCAGTGAGCAGTTCTTC. This gives the protein CASSFGSGTEGSEQFF. This sequence joins TRBV11-2 and TRBJ2-1, with 8 bases that match TRBD2. The J segment lost 9 bases and the V segment lost 3 bases, leaving 13 bases of the junction unmatched. CDR3 size: 16 residues. The germline V gene encodes CDR1 SGHAT and CDR2 FQNNGV.

In the case of this clonotype: This may stem from a read error, because a much larger clone lies one nucleotide away. The CDR3 protein is CSAGGSSGDDNEQFF. CDR3 nucleotides: TGCAGTGCTGGAGGGTCCAGCGGGGACGACAATGAGCAGTTCTTC. V and J are TRBV20-1 and TRBJ2-1; 7 nucleotides line up with TRBD2. CDR3 length: 15 residues. Germline V CDR1 and CDR2: DFQATT, SNEGSKA (reference sequence). V was clipped by 5 bases and J by 5 bases; unmatched bases: 12.

Ten or more counts support this clonotype. V is TRBV7-8 and J is TRBJ1-5, with D unresolved. V dropped 5 bases and J dropped 4 bases, with 9 bases sitting between them. The CDR3 is 13 residues long. Germline CDR1 reads SGHVS; CDR2 reads FQNEAQ. CDR3 sequence (DNA): TGTGCCAGCAGCCAGACGGAGAATCAGCCCCAGCATTTT. Translated: CASSQTENQPQHF.

With respect to this clonotype: A much more abundant neighbour one base away suggests this may be a read error. The chain couples TRBV12-3 or TRBV12-4 to TRBJ2-7, with D possibly TRBD1 on 6 matching bases. The length of the CDR3 is 16 residues. The CDR3 DNA is TGTGCCAGCAGTGAAGCCGGGACAACCCGACCCTACGAGCGGTACTTC. This sequence encodes CASSEAGTTRPYERYF.

This clonotype was seen a handful of times. This sequence joins TRBV27 and TRBJ2-7; D unresolved. This CDR3 has 16 residues. Between the trimmed V and J ends, which lost 5 bases and 3 bases, there was a span of 20 bases. Germline assignment: CDR1 MNHEY and CDR2 SMNVEV (reference sequence). The CDR3 DNA reads TGTGCCAGCAGTAAGGGTGGTGTTGTGAATTTCTACGAGCAGTACTTC. Protein sequence: CASSKGGVVNFYEQYF.

The chain recombines TRBV7-3 with TRBJ2-7; D uncertain. Trimming took 5 bases from V and 4 from J, leaving 18 bases between them. Per the germline V gene, CDR1 is SGHTA and CDR2 is FQGTGA. This CDR3 contains 15 residues. The CDR3 DNA reads as TGTGCCAGCAGCCAGGACGGCGCACACCGATACGAGCAGTACTTC. Its protein product is CASSQDGAHRYEQYF.

A word on this clonotype: The final CDR3 position lacks the conserved phenylalanine or tryptophan, pointing to a likely read error. No DNA is shown, since the ends of the CDR3 on it are uncertain; the CDR3 is the one TCRdb lists. CDR3 in amino acids: CASSLSGGD. The chain has TRBV11-2 and TRBJ2-2; the table assigns TRBD1, which was not confirmed against the DNA. Germline V CDR1 and CDR2: SGHAT, FQNNGV. Including both end residues, the CDR3 is 9 amino acids long.

Only a few counts were recorded for this clonotype. This chain uses TRBV12-5 with TRBJ1-2; 7 bases agree with TRBD1. V shed 1 base and J 2 bases; nucleotides not matched to a gene: 4. The CDR3 contains 15 residues. Germline V gene sequence: CDR1 LGHNT, CDR2 FRNRAP. The CDR3 spells CASGLGTGKNYGYTF. CDR3 sequence (DNA): TGTGCTAGTGGTTTGGGGACAGGCAAAAACTATGGCTACACCTTC.

In this sample, this clonotype turned up many times. J is TRBJ2-5 and V is TRBV9, with D possibly TRBD2 on 6 matching bases. The V and J ends lost 0 bases and 2 bases respectively, with 11 bases between them. The CDR3 is 15 amino acids. Germline CDR1 and CDR2: SGDLS and YYNGEE. CDR3 in DNA: TGTGCCAGCAGCGTAGATTGGGGGGAACAAGAGACCCAGTACTTC. Its translation: CASSVDWGEQETQYF.

The rearrangement joins TRBV7-2 to TRBJ1-4, with 8 positions matching TRBD1. CDR1 is SGHTA, CDR2 FQGNSA, per germline. The CDR3 runs to 16 residues. The V gene end was trimmed by 1 base and the J gene end by 8 bases; junction bases not matched to a gene: 9. CDR3 bases: TGTGCCAGCAGCTTAGAGGGCAGGGGGCGCGGGGAAAAACTGTTTTTT. Its translation is CASSLEGRGRGEKLFF.

In its sample, this clonotype was seen many times. The chain is built from TRBV19 and TRBJ1-2; no clear D gene. The germline CDR1 and CDR2 sequences are LNHDA and SQIVND (reference sequence). The CDR3 consists of 15 residues. The V end was cut by 0 bases, the J end by 2 bases, with 10 bases between. For the CDR3, the DNA is TGTGCCAGTAGTATAGATGGGCGGAAAAACTATGGCTACACCTTC. Its translation: CASSIDGRKNYGYTF.

In this sample, this clonotype turned up many times. The rearrangement links TRBV10-3 to TRBJ2-1, with D perhaps matching TRBD1 or TRBD2 (6 bases each). The V and J ends lost 3 bases and 6 bases respectively, with 12 bases between them. The germline V gene has CDR1 ENHRY and CDR2 SYGVKD. This CDR3 spans 14 amino acids. In DNA, the CDR3 is TGTGCCATCAGTGATGTCGGGGGCTCCAATGAGCAGTTCTTC. Translation gives CAISDVGGSNEQFF.

This clonotype has only a few counts. The genes are TRBV25-1 and TRBJ1-3; D gene ambiguous. Trimming removed 5 bases from V and 0 bases from J, with 8 bases in between. The CDR3 runs to 14 residues. The V gene's germline CDR1 is MGHDK and CDR2 SYGVNS. The CDR3: CASSNLISGNTIYF. CDR3 nucleotide sequence: TGTGCCAGCAGTAACCTAATCTCTGGAAACACCATATATTTT.